These 22 T cell receptor beta chains originate from one sample sequenced in a study of neurological immune-mediated disorders. TCRdb fed the 5' RACE reads into MiXCR, producing one record per CDR3 protein. The sample holds approximately 37,000 distinct CDR3 sequences, 3.5% to 4% seen once. Sequenced material: PBMCs. The receptors shown here come from a man aged 30-40 years with multiple sclerosis.

A word on this clonotype: The CDR3 end shows no conserved phenylalanine or tryptophan, and so a read error is likely. The chain employs TRBV9 and TRBJ2-7; 9 bases match TRBD1. The CDR3 has 15 amino acids. After removal of 3 bases from V and 6 bases from J, the junction contained 10 bases not matched to a gene. Germline lookup yields CDR1 SGDLS and CDR2 YYNGEE. This chain's CDR3 is CASSAAGTGSSEQYN. The CDR3 DNA reads TGTGCCAGCAGCGCCGCCGGGACAGGGTCGTCCGAGCAGTACAAC.

Many counts were recorded for this clonotype. The chain is built from TRBV5-1 and TRBJ2-1, with TRBD1 as a possible D gene (5 bases). The germline gives CDR1 SGHRS, CDR2 YFSETQ. V was trimmed by 4 bases and J by 0 bases, leaving 11 bases between them. The CDR3 runs to 15 residues. The CDR3 protein is CASSVQVGSYNEQFF. CDR3 in DNA: TGCGCCAGCAGCGTACAGGTTGGCTCCTACAATGAGCAGTTCTTC.

This clonotype was counted at least ten times. The gene calls are TRBV5-1 and TRBJ1-2, with a tentative D call TRBD1 (6 bases). From germline, CDR1 is SGHRS and CDR2 YFSETQ. Trimming left V 4 bases short and J 4 bases short, with 14 bases between. The CDR3 is 14 residues long. The DNA for the CDR3 is TGCGCCAGCAGCAGGACAGTGGGGAGCTATGGCTACACCTTC. Protein: CASSRTVGSYGYTF.

This clonotype was seen ten or more times. The chain couples TRBV4-2 to TRBJ1-4; D is possibly TRBD1 (6 bases). Trimming stripped 0 bases from V and 7 bases from J, with 15 bases between. The CDR3 covers 16 residues. Looked up from germline, CDR1 is LGHNA and CDR2 is YNFKEQ. As DNA, the CDR3 is TGTGCCAGCAGCCAAGATACCGACAGGAAGGCTGAAAAACTGTTTTTT. Translation gives CASSQDTDRKAEKLFF.

This clonotype appeared many times. V is TRBV5-6 and J is TRBJ2-1; possible D gene TRBD1, 5 bases. The germline V gene encodes CDR1 SGHDT and CDR2 YYEEEE. This CDR3 has 15 amino acids. The ends were cut back, 4 bases at V and 2 bases at J, with 13 bases in the middle. CDR3 sequence: CASSPETVTYNEQFF. For the CDR3, the DNA is TGTGCCAGCAGCCCGGAGACAGTAACCTACAATGAGCAGTTCTTC.

For this clonotype: This may come from a read error, since a much larger clone is one base off. V and J are TRBV5-1 and TRBJ2-7; D gene uncertain. V lost 2 bases and J lost 1, with 4 bases in between. The germline gives CDR1 SGHRS, CDR2 YFSETQ. The CDR3 is 12 amino acids. CDR3 sequence: CASSLTSYEQYF. CDR3 DNA: TGCGCCAGCAGCTTAACTTCCTACGAGCAGTACTTC.

In its sample, this clonotype was seen many times. This CDR3 reads CASSHPWGQGNYEQYF. The DNA of the CDR3 is TGCGCCAGCAGCCATCCTTGGGGGCAGGGGAACTACGAGCAGTACTTC. The chain is built from TRBV5-1 and TRBJ2-7, with TRBD1 as a possible D gene (6 bases). V lost 4 bases, J lost 3 bases, and 20 bases lay in between. The CDR3 loop spans 16 amino acids. Germline CDR1 SGHRS, CDR2 YFSETQ.

This clonotype was seen ten or more times. The chain has TRBV27 and TRBJ1-5; D remains ambiguous. Per the germline V gene, CDR1 is MNHEY and CDR2 is SMNVEV (reference sequence). The CDR3 has 14 amino acids. Trimming took off 3 bases at V and 7 bases at J, with 13 bases between the two ends. The CDR3 DNA follows: TGTGCCAGCAGTTTGACGGGGAATTGGCAGCCCCAGCATTTT. It translates to CASSLTGNWQPQHF.

This clonotype was seen ten or more times. V and J are TRBV6-6 and TRBJ1-2; D remains unclear. V lost 4 bases and J lost 5, with 5 bases in between. The CDR3 length is 11 residues. Germline-derived CDR1 and CDR2 are MNHNY and SVGAGI (reference sequence). DNA for the CDR3: TGTGCCAGCAGTTTCGAGTATGGCTACACCTTC. Translating it yields CASSFEYGYTF.

In this sample, this clonotype is medium-sized (0.01 to 0.1%). The chain couples TRBV5-6 to TRBJ1-1; D uncertain. V gave up 0 bases and J gave up 1 base, with 4 bases separating them. CDR1 is SGHDT and CDR2 is YYEEEE in the germline V gene. This CDR3 is built from 13 residues. The CDR3 region has the DNA TGTGCCAGCAGCTTGGCGGGGAACACTGAAGCTTTCTTT. This translates into CASSLAGNTEAFF.

Ten or more counts support this clonotype. V and J are TRBV9 and TRBJ1-1; D call uncertain. The germline V gene has CDR1 SGDLS and CDR2 YYNGEE. This CDR3 region has 13 residues. Trimming cost V 0 bases and J 8 bases, with 11 bases left between them. The DNA for the CDR3 is TGTGCCAGCAGCGTAGCCACCCGGGAAGAAGCTTTCTTT. Protein: CASSVATREEAFF. Using reference TRBV9 and TRBJ1-1 for the parts outside the CDR3, the full variable domain is DSGVTQTPKHLITATGQRVTLRCSPRSGDLSVYWYQQSLDQGLQFLIQYYNGEERAKGNILERFSAQQFPDLHSELNLSSLELGDSALYFCASSVATREEAFFGQGTRLTVV.

This clonotype was picked up many times. The CDR3 nucleotides are TGCGCCAGCAGCCAAGATACAAGGGGGGGAAAACTGTTTTTT. Amino acid sequence: CASSQDTRGGKLFF. This chain joins TRBV4-3 and TRBJ1-4; D might be TRBD1 (6 bases). V lost 0 bases and J 10 bases, leaving 12 bases between the germline ends. CDR3 length: 14 residues. CDR1 LGHNA and CDR2 YSLEER come from the germline V gene.

This clonotype was seen repeatedly, ten times or more. The chain joins TRBV4-2 to TRBJ1-1; D remains ambiguous. Germline V CDR1 and CDR2: LGHNA, YNFKEQ. Trimming shortened V by 0 bases and J by 7 bases, and 3 bases separated the two germline ends. The CDR3 spans 11 residues. The chain's CDR3 is CASSQEGEAFF. The CDR3 nucleotides read TGTGCCAGCAGCCAAGAGGGTGAAGCTTTCTTT.

This clonotype was observed at least ten times. The chain has TRBV7-9 and TRBJ2-7; 9 positions match TRBD2. V lost 7 bases to trimming and J lost 2 bases; unmatched junction nucleotides: 6. CDR1 is SEHNR, CDR2 FQNEAQ, per germline (reference sequence). The CDR3 consists of 14 residues. CDR3 residues: CASKSGGSPYEQYF. The CDR3 nucleotides read TGTGCCAGCAAGAGCGGGGGGAGTCCCTACGAGCAGTACTTC.

The sample holds many counts of this clonotype. The chain links TRBV7-6 to TRBJ1-2; D is possibly TRBD1 (5 bases). The CDR3 sequence is 13 residues long. Germline V gene lookup returns CDR1 SGHVS and CDR2 FNYEAQ. The ends were cut back, 5 bases at V and 7 bases at J, with 14 bases in the middle. The CDR3 reads CASSHAGGGGYTF. DNA for the CDR3: TGTGCCAGCAGCCATGCGGGGGGGGGTGGCTACACCTTC.

This clonotype showed up many times. This chain joins TRBV20-1 and TRBJ1-2, with D possibly being TRBD1 (6 bases). From germline, CDR1 is DFQATT and CDR2 SNEGSKA (reference sequence). Deletions cut 6 bases from V and 4 bases from J, with 15 bases between. The CDR3 extends over 13 amino acids. The CDR3 reads CSADQQGGYGYTF. The CDR3 DNA sequence: TGCAGTGCCGATCAACAGGGAGGCTATGGCTACACCTTC.

The sample holds many counts of this clonotype. The chain combines TRBV6-1 with TRBJ2-1, with a tentative D call TRBD1 (5 bases). Germline V CDR1 and CDR2: MNHNS, SASEGT. The CDR3 runs to 15 residues. V was shortened by 1 base and J by 9 bases, with 16 bases between the two germline ends. CDR3 coding DNA: TGTGCCAGCAGTGAAGACGACCTGGCAGGGCGTGAGCAGTTCTTC. This sequence encodes CASSEDDLAGREQFF.

This clonotype occurred many times. The rearrangement joins TRBV5-6 to TRBJ2-1, with D possibly being TRBD2 (6 bases). CDR3 length equals 13 residues. Trimming took off 5 bases at V and 5 bases at J, with 11 bases between the two ends. The germline V gene encodes CDR1 SGHDT and CDR2 YYEEEE. The CDR3 loop reads CASSRGWDNEQFF. The CDR3 DNA sequence: TGTGCCAGCAGTCGGGGGTGGGACAATGAGCAGTTCTTC.

This clonotype was recorded at least ten times. This sequence joins TRBV7-2 and TRBJ1-1; D is unclear. Germline V gives CDR1 SGHTA, CDR2 FQGNSA. CDR3 length: 13 residues. Trimming shortened V by 0 bases and J by 2 bases, and 4 bases separated the two germline ends. This chain's CDR3 is CASSLARNTEAFF. Here the CDR3 DNA reads TGTGCCAGCAGCTTAGCCCGTAACACTGAAGCTTTCTTT.

This clonotype has more than one count but fewer than ten. Being one base from a much bigger clone, this may be a read error. The gene calls are TRBV20-1 and TRBJ1-3, with 7 bases aligning to TRBD1. The CDR3 length is 13 residues. Germline loops: CDR1 DFQATT, CDR2 SNEGSKA (reference sequence). As DNA, the CDR3 is TGCAGTGCCGAGACAGGGTCAGGAAAAACCATATATTTT. This translates into CSAETGSGKTIYF.

The sample holds many counts of this clonotype. CDR3 in amino acids: CASSDRGGEYGYTF. For the CDR3, the DNA is TGTGCCAGCAGCGACAGGGGTGGGGAATATGGCTACACCTTC. The chain employs TRBV7-9 and TRBJ1-2; 8 nucleotides line up with TRBD1. The CDR3 runs to 14 residues. V lost 5 bases, J lost 5 bases, and 7 bases stayed unmatched. The germline CDR1 and CDR2 sequences are SEHNR and FQNEAQ (reference sequence).

This clonotype was counted ten times or more. The V gene is TRBV14, the J gene TRBJ2-5, with D tentatively TRBD1 or TRBD2 (5 bases each). Germline CDR1 SGHDN, CDR2 FVKESK. The V and J ends lost 4 bases and 0 bases respectively, with 12 bases between them. The CDR3 spans 15 residues. The CDR3 region has the DNA TGTGCCAGCAGCCCGGGACCTAGGTACCAAGAGACCCAGTACTTC. Translated, it gives CASSPGPRYQETQYF. The full variable domain, rest sourced from reference TRBV14 and TRBJ2-5, is EAGVTQFPSHSVIEKGQTVTLRCDPISGHDNLYWYRRVMGKEIKFLLHFVKESKQDESGMPNNRFLAERTGGTYSTLKVQPAELEDSGVYFCASSPGPRYQETQYFGPGTRLLVL.